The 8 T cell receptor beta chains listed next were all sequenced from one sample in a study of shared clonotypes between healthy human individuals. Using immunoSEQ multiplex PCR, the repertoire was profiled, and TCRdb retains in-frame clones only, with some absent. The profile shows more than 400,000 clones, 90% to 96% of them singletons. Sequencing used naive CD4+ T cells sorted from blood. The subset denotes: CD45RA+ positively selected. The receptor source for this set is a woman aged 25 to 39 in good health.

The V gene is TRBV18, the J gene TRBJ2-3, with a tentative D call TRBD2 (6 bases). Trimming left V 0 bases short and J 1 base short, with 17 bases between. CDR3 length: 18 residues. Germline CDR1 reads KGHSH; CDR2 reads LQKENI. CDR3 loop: CASSPPSEAWRGTDTQYF. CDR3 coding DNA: TGTGCCAGCTCACCACCTTCTGAGGCGTGGAGGGGCACAGATACGCAGTATTTT.

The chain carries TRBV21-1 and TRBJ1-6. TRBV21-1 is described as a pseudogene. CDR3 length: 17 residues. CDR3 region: CASSKVNKRLNVSPLHF. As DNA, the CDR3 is TGTGCCAGCAGCAAAGTTAATAAGAGATTGAACGTTTCACCCCTCCACTTT.

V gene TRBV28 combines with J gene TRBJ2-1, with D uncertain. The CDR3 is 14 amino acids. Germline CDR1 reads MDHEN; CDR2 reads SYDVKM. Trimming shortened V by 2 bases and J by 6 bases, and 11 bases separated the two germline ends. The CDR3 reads CASSLPDVRNEQFF. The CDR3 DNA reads TGTGCCAGCAGTTTACCCGACGTGCGCAATGAGCAGTTCTTC.

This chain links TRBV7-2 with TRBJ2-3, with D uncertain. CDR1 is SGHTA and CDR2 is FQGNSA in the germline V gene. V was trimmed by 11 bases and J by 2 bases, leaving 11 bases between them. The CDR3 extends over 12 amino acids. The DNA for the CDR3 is TGTGCCGACTCTATAATCACAGATACGCAGTATTTT. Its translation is CADSIITDTQYF. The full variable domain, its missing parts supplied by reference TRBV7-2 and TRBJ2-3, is GAGVSQSPSNKVTEKGKDVELRCDPISGHTALYWYRQSLGQGLEFLIYFQGNSAPDKSGLPSDRFSAERTGGSVSTLTIQRTQQEDSAVYLCADSIITDTQYFGPGTRLTVL.

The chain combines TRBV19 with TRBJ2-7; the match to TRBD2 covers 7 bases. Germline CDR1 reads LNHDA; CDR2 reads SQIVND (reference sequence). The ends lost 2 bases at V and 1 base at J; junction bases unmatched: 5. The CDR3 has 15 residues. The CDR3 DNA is TGTGCCAGTAGTATAACCGGGACTACTTCCTACGAGCAGTACTTC. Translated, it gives CASSITGTTSYEQYF.

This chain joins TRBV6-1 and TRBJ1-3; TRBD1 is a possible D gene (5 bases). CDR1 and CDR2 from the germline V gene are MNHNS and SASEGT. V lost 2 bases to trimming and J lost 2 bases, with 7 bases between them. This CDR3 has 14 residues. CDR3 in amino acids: CASSEWGAGNTIYF. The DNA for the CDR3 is TGTGCCAGCAGTGAATGGGGCGCTGGAAACACCATATATTTT.

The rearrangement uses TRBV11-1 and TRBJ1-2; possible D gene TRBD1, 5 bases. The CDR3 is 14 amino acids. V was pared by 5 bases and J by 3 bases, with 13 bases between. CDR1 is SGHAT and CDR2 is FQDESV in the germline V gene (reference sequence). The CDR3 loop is CASSLTGTDYGYTF. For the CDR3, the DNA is TGTGCCAGCAGCCTCACCGGGACTGACTATGGCTACACCTTC.

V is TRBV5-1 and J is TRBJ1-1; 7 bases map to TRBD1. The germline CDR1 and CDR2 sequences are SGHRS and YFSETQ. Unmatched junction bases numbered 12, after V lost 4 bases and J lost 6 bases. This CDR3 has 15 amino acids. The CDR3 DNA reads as TGCGCCAGCAGCATGGCGCAGGGGGAGAGCGCTGAAGCTTTCTTT. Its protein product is CASSMAQGESAEAFF.